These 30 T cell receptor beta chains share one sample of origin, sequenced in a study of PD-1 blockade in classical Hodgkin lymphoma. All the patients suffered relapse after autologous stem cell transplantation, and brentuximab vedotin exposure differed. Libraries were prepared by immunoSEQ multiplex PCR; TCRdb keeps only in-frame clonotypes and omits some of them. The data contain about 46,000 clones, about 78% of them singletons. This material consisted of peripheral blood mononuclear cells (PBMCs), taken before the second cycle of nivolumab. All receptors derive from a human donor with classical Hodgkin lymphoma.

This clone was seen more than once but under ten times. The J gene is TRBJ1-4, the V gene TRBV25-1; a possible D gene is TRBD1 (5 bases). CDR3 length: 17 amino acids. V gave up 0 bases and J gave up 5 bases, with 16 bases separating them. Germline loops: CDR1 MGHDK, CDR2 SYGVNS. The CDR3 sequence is CASSEYPGLEGNEKLFF. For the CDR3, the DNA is TGTGCCAGCAGTGAATACCCAGGACTAGAGGGGAATGAAAAACTGTTTTTT.

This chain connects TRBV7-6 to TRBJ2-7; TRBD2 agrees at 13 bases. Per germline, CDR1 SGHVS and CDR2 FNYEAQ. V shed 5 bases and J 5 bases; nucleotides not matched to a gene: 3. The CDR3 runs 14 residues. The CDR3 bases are TGTGCCAGCAGCGTGACTAGCGGGAGGAACGAGCAGTACTTC. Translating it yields CASSVTSGRNEQYF.

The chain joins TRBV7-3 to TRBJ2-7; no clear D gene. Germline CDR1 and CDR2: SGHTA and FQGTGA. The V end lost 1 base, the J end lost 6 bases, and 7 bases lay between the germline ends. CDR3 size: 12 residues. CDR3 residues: CASSLNPPEQYF. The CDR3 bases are TGTGCCAGCAGCTTAAACCCCCCCGAGCAGTACTTC.

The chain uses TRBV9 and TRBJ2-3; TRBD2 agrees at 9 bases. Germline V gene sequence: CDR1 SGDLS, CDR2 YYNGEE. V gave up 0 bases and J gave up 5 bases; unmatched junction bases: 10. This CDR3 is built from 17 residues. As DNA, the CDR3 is TGTGCCAGCAGCGTAGCGGTTGGCGGGAGGGCCGTAGATACGCAGTATTTT. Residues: CASSVAVGGRAVDTQYF.

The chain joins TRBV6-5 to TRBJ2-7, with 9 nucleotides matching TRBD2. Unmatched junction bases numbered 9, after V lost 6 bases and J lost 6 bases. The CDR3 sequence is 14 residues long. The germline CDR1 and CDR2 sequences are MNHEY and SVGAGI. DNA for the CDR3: TGTGCCAGCAGGTTGACTAGCGGCCCCTCCGAGCAGTACTTC. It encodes CASRLTSGPSEQYF.

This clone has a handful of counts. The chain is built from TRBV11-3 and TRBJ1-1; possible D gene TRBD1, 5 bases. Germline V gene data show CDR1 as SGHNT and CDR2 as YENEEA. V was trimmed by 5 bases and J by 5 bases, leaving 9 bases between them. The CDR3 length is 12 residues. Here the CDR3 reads CASSGGGTEAFF. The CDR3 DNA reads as TGTGCCAGCAGCGGTGGGGGAACTGAAGCTTTCTTT.

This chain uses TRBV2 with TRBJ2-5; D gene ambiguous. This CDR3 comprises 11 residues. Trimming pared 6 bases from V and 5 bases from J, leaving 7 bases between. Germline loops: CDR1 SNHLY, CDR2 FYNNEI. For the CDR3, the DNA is TGTGCCAGCAGCCCCCAGGAGACCCAGTACTTC. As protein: CASSPQETQYF. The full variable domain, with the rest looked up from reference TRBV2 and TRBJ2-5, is EPEVTQTPSHQVTQMGQEVILRCVPISNHLYFYWYRQILGQKVEFLVSFYNNEISEKSEIFDDQFSVERPDGSNFTLKIRSTKLEDSAMYFCASSPQETQYFGPGTRLLVL.

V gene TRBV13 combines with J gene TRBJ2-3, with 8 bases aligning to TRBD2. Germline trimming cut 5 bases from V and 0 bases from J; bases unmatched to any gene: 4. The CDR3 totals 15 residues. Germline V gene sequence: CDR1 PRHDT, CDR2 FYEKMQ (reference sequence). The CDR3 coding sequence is TGTGCCAGCAGCGGGAGCGGGGGAAGCACAGATACGCAGTATTTT. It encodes CASSGSGGSTDTQYF.

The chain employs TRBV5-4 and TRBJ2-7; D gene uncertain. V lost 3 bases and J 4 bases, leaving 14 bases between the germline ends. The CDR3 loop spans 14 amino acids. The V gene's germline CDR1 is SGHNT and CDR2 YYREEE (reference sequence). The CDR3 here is CASSSAKAPYEQYF. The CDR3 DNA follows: TGTGCCAGCAGCTCCGCCAAGGCTCCATACGAGCAGTACTTC.

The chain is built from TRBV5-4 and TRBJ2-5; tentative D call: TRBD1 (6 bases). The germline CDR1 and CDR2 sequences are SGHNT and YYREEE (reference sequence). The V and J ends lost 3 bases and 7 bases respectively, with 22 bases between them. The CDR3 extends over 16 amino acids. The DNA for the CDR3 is TGTGCCAGCAGCTCGGGGTCAGGGGACGCGAGGGGGACCCAGTACTTC. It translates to CASSSGSGDARGTQYF.

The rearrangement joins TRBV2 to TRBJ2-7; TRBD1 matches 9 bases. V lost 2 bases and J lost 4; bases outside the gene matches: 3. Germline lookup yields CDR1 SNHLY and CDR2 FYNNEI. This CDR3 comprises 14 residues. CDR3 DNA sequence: TGTGCCAGCAGTGAATGGGACAGGGAGTACGAGCAGTACTTC. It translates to CASSEWDREYEQYF.

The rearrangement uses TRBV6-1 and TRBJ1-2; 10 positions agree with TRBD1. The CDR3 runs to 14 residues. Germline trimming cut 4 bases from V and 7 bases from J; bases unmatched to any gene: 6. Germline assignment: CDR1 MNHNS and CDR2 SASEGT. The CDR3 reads CASSVWGQGTGYTF. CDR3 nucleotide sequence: TGTGCCAGCAGTGTCTGGGGACAGGGGACTGGCTACACCTTC.

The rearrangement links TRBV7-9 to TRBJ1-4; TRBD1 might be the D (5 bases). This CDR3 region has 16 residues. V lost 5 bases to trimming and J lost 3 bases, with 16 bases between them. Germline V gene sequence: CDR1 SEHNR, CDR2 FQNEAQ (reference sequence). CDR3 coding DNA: TGTGCCAGCAGCCCAATGATCGGGGCAGCTAATGAAAAACTGTTTTTT. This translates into CASSPMIGAANEKLFF. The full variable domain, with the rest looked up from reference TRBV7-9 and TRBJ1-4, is DTGVSQNPRHKITKRGQNVTFRCDPISEHNRLYWYRQTLGQGPEFLTYFQNEAQLEKSRLLSDRFSAERPKGSFSTLEIQRTEQGDSAMYLCASSPMIGAANEKLFFGSGTQLSVL.

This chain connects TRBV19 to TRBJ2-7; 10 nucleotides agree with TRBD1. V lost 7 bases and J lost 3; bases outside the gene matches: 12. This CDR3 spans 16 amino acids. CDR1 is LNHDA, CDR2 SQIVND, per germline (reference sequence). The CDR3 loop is CASNSRWGQGIYEQYF. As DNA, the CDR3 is TGTGCCAGTAATTCCCGGTGGGGACAGGGGATCTACGAGCAGTACTTC. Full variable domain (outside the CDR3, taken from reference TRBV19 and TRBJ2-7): DGGITQSPKYLFRKEGQNVTLSCEQNLNHDAMYWYRQDPGQGLRLIYYSQIVNDFQKGDIAEGYSVSREKKESFPLTVTSAQKNPTAFYLCASNSRWGQGIYEQYFGPGTRLTVT.

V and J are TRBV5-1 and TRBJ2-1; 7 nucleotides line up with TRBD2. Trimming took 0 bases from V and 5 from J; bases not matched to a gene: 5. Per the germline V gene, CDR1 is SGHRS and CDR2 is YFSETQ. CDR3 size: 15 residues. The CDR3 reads CASSLGWAGDNEQFF. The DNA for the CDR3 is TGCGCCAGCAGCTTGGGGTGGGCGGGAGACAATGAGCAGTTCTTC.

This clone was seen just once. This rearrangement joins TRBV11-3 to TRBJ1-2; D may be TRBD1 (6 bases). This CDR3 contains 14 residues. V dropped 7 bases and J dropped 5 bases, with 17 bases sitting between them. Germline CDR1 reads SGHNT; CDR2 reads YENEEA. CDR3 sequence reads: CASTFGATGYGYTF. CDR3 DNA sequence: TGTGCCAGCACCTTTGGGGCGACAGGATATGGCTACACCTTC.

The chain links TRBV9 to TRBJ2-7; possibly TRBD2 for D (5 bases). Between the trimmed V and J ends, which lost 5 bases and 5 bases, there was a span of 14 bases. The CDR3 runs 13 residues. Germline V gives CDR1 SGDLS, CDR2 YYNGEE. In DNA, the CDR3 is TGTGCCAGCAGTTTCGGGAACATGAACGAGCAGTACTTC. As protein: CASSFGNMNEQYF.

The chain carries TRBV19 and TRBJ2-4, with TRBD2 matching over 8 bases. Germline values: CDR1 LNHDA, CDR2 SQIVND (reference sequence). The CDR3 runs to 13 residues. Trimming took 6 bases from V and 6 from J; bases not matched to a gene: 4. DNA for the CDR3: TGTGCCAGTAGGGCGGGAGGACTAAACATTCAGTACTTC. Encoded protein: CASRAGGLNIQYF.

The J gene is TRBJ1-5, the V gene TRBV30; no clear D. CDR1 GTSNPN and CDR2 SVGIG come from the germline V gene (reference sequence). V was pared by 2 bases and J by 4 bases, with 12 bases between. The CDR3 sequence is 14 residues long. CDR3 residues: CAWSSSQLNQPQHF. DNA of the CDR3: TGTGCCTGGAGTAGCAGCCAATTAAATCAGCCCCAGCATTTT.

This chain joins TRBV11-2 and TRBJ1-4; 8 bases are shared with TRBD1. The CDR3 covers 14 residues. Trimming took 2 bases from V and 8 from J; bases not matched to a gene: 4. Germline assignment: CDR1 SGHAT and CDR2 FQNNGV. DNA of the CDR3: TGTGCCAGCAGCTTAACAGGGGGTGGCGAAAAACTGTTTTTT. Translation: CASSLTGGGEKLFF.

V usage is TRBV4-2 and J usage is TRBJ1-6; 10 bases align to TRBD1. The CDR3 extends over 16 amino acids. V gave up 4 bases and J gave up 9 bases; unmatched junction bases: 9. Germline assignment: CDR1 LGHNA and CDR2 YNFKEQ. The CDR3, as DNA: TGTGCCAGCAGCCTAGAGCCGGGACAGGGGAGTTCACCCCTCCACTTT. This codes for CASSLEPGQGSSPLHF.

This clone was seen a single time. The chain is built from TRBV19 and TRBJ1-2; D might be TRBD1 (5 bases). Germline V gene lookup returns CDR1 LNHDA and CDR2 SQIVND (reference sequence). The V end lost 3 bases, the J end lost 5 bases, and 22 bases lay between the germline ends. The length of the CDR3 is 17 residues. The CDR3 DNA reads TGTGCCAGTAGTATGGGGGAGTCCTACCAAGGGGCTTATGGCTACACCTTC. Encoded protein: CASSMGESYQGAYGYTF. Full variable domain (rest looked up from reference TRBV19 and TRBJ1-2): DGGITQSPKYLFRKEGQNVTLSCEQNLNHDAMYWYRQDPGQGLRLIYYSQIVNDFQKGDIAEGYSVSREKKESFPLTVTSAQKNPTAFYLCASSMGESYQGAYGYTFGSGTRLTVV.

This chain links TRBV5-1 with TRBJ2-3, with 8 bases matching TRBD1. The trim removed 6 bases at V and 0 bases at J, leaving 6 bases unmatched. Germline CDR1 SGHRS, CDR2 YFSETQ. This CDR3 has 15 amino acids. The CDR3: CASTPAGGSTDTQYF. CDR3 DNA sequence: TGCGCCAGCACTCCCGCAGGGGGCAGCACAGATACGCAGTATTTT.

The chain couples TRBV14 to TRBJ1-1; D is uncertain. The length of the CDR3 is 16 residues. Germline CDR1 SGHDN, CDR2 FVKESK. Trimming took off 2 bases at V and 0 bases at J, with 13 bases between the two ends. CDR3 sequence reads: CASSQYPGRMNTEAFF. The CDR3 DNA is TGTGCCAGCAGCCAATACCCAGGACGCATGAACACTGAAGCTTTCTTT.

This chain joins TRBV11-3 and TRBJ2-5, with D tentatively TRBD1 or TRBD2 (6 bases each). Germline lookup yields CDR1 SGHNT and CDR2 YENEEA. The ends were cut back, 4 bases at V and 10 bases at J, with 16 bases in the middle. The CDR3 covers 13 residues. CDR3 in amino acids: CASSSQNRGVQYF. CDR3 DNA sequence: TGTGCCAGCAGCTCCCAGAATAGGGGGGTCCAGTACTTC.

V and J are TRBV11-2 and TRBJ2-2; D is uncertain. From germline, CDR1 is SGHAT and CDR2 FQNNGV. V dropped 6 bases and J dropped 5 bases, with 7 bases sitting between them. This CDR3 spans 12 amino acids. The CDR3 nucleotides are TGTGCCAGCAGACACGGAACCGGGGAGCTGTTTTTT. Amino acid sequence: CASRHGTGELFF.

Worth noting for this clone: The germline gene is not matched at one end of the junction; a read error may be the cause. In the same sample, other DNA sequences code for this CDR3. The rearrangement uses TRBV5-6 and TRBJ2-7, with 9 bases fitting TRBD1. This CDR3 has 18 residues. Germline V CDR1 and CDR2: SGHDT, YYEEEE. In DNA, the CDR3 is TGTGCTAGCAGCTTGGCTTCATTCTCCGGGACAGGGTACTACGAGCAGTACTTC. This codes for CASSLASFSGTGYYEQYF.

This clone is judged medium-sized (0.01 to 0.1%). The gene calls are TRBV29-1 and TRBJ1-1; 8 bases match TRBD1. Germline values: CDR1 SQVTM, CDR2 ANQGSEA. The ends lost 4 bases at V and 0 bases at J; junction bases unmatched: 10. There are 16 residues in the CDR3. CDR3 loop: CSVGRGQGSLNTEAFF. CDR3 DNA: TGCAGCGTTGGGCGCGGACAGGGAAGTTTGAACACTGAAGCTTTCTTT.

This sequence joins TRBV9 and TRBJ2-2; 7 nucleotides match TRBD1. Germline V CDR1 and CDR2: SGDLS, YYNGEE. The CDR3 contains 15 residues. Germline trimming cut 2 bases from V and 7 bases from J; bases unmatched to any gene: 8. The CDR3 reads CASSVGQARHGELFF. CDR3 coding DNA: TGTGCCAGCAGCGTCGGACAGGCCCGTCACGGGGAGCTGTTTTTT.

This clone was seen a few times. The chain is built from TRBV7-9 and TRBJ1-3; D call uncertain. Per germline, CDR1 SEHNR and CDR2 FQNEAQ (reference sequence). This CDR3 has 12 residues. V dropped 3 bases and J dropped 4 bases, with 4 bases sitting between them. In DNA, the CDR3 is TGTGCCAGCAGCTTTGACGGAAACACCATATATTTT. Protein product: CASSFDGNTIYF.